This TCR beta chain was documented in a study of T-cell reconstitution after alpha-beta-depleted transplantation in children. Study observations and caveats: As was reported, about two months after transplant, alpha-beta T cells came from several hundred expanded graft clones.

In this sample, this clonotype turned up many times. Its antigen is still unknown. For TCRbeta, the library was prepared with unique molecular identifiers. TCRdb re-called the PCR reads through MiXCR, storing one row per CDR3 protein. The sample lists around 800,000 distinct CDR3 sequences; roughly 16% were seen once. With 0 bases removed from V and 0 bases from J, the gap between germline ends came to 11 bases. Per germline, CDR1 DFQATT and CDR2 SNEGSKA (reference sequence). There are 15 residues in the CDR3. This specimen was PBMCs, mostly from graft donor cells, taken 360 days after TCRalphabeta/CD19-depleted stem cell transplant. The origin of this receptor is a male patient aged 5 to 17 who had a stem cell transplant for acute lymphoblastic leukemia, so the T cells may come from the graft donor. The chain uses TRBV20-1 and TRBJ1-1; D not certain. CDR3 sequence reads: CSARDPSLMNTEAFF. The CDR3 bases are TGCAGTGCTAGAGATCCCTCATTGATGAACACTGAAGCTTTCTTT.